This TCR beta chain was sequenced in a study of identical twins. Regarding the study as a whole: The presence of invariant MAIT and iNKT cells could partly confound analyses of zero-insertion sequences. Conclusions leaned on cross-sectional statistical analysis and did not track the same donors over time.

The germline V and J ends were trimmed by 0 bases and 9 bases, with 8 bases remaining between them. The CDR3 consists of 13 residues. Germline V gene sequence: CDR1 KGHDR, CDR2 SFDVKD. Healthy Caucasians, and only they, were the donors. This clonotype was counted between two and nine times. Its cognate antigen is unknown. Unique molecular identifiers were present on the cDNA, and a universal primer site came from template switching. TCRdb re-called the 5' RACE reads with MiXCR, one entry per CDR3 protein. Altogether nearly 900,000 distinct CDR3 sequences are present, about 12% being singletons, with the ten largest covering around 1.5%. The sample was also reused in another study, on yellow fever vaccine responses in identical twins.

The specimen was PBMCs. This TCR came from a woman younger than 35 in good health. The J gene is TRBJ2-1, the V gene TRBV24-1; D is unclear. DNA of the CDR3: TGTGCCACCAGTGATTTGCTCCTTGGTGAGCAGTTCTTC. Its translation: CATSDLLLGEQFF.